What follows are 29 T cell receptor beta chains derived from one specimen sequenced in a study of T cells in Graves' hyperthyroidism and ophthalmopathy. The investigators amplified TCR beta CDR3 regions from RNA transcripts. An initial round of RT-PCR targeting the TCR CDR3 relied on the HTBI primer set. Using its own MiXCR run on the multiplex PCR reads, TCRdb lists one record per CDR3 protein. This repertoire shows fewer than 350,000 distinct CDR3 sequences, around 20% found once; its top ten account for under 55%. Sequenced: blood. The receptor source for this set is a woman aged 45-65 years with Graves' hyperthyroidism.

In its sample, this clonotype was seen many times. The rearrangement uses TRBV4-1 and TRBJ1-1; D is perhaps TRBD1 (5 bases). Between the trimmed V and J ends, which lost 4 bases and 6 bases, there was a span of 9 bases. This CDR3 spans 12 amino acids. The germline gives CDR1 MGHRA, CDR2 YSYEKL. The CDR3, as DNA: TGCGCCAGCAGCCGACCAGGGTCTGAAGCTTTCTTT. Its translation is CASSRPGSEAFF.

The rearrangement joins TRBV28 to TRBJ2-7; 12 bases align to TRBD1. Germline assignment: CDR1 MDHEN and CDR2 SYDVKM. The V gene end was trimmed by 5 bases and the J gene end by 4 bases; junction bases not matched to a gene: 12. The CDR3 runs to 17 residues. CDR3 loop: CASSPPPGQGAQYEQYF. The CDR3 DNA reads as TGTGCCAGCAGTCCCCCTCCGGGACAGGGGGCCCAATACGAGCAGTACTTC. The entire variable domain, with the rest obtained from reference TRBV28 and TRBJ2-7, is as follows: DVKVTQSSRYLVKRTGEKVFLECVQDMDHENMFWYRQDPGLGLRLIYFSYDVKMKEKGDIPEGYSVSREKKERFSLILESASTNQTSMYLCASSPPPGQGAQYEQYFGPGTRLTVT.

Notes on this clonotype: This may be a read error: a much more frequent sequence differs by one nucleotide. Lacking the conserved final phenylalanine or tryptophan, this CDR3 likely reflects a read error. The rearrangement links TRBV5-1 to TRBJ2-7; D is ambiguous. The CDR3 is 14 residues long. Per the germline V gene, CDR1 is SGHRS and CDR2 is YFSETQ. Trimming removed 1 base at V and 0 bases at J, with 8 bases between. The CDR3 bases are TGCGCCAGCAGCTTGAGCGCGCCCTCCTACGAGCAGTACTCC. This translates into CASSLSAPSYEQYS.

Remarks on this clonotype: Since a much larger clone is just one base distant, this may be a read error. The V gene is TRBV28, the J gene TRBJ1-4, with D possibly TRBD1 on 5 matching bases. CDR1 is MDHEN, CDR2 SYDVKM, per germline. There are 14 residues in the CDR3. CDR3 loop: CASRDRWRGERLFF. DNA for the CDR3: TGTGCCAGCAGGGACCGATGGAGGGGTGAAAGACTGTTTTTT.

This clonotype was seen repeatedly, ten times or more. The chain couples TRBV5-1 to TRBJ2-7; weak D call: TRBD2 (7 bases). The CDR3 runs 17 residues. V was cut by 2 bases and J by 3 bases, with 21 bases left in between. The V gene's germline CDR1 is SGHRS and CDR2 YFSETQ. The CDR3 sequence is CASSFSTWAGANYEQYF. CDR3 nucleotide sequence: TGCGCCAGCAGCTTTAGCACCTGGGCGGGGGCGAACTACGAGCAGTACTTC.

This clonotype was picked up many times. V is TRBV11-3 and J is TRBJ1-1; D possibly corresponds to TRBD1 (5 bases). Germline V gives CDR1 SGHNT, CDR2 YENEEA. CDR3 length: 16 amino acids. Trimming left V 0 bases short and J 4 bases short, with 15 bases between. The CDR3 sequence: CASSLDVMGEGTEAFF. The CDR3 DNA reads TGTGCCAGCAGCTTAGATGTGATGGGGGAGGGCACTGAAGCTTTCTTT.

This clonotype was seen only a few times. The chain carries TRBV5-6 and TRBJ2-1; D remains ambiguous. This CDR3 spans 15 amino acids. Germline V gene data show CDR1 as SGHDT and CDR2 as YYEEEE. Between the trimmed V and J ends, which lost 4 bases and 9 bases, there was a span of 20 bases. In nucleotides, the CDR3 is TGTGCCAGCAGCCCCCCCGCGGTGGGAACAATTGAGCAGTTCTTC. It is translated as CASSPPAVGTIEQFF.

CDR3 DNA sequence: TGTGCCAGCTCACCACCAAATCCGGCCGGGGAGCTGTTTTTT. Translated, it gives CASSPPNPAGELFF. The chain couples TRBV18 to TRBJ2-2; D ambiguous. Germline V gene lookup returns CDR1 KGHSH and CDR2 LQKENI. Trimming cost V 0 bases and J 6 bases, with 8 bases left between them. This CDR3 contains 14 residues. Supplemented by reference TRBV18 and TRBJ2-2, the full variable domain reads NAGVMQNPRHLVRRRGQEARLRCSPMKGHSHVYWYRQLPEEGLKFMVYLQKENIIDESGMPKERFSAEFPKEGPSILRIQQVVRGDSAAYFCASSPPNPAGELFFGEGSRLTVL.

This clonotype was detected many times. The CDR3 bases are TGTGCCAGTAGAGGGGATTTTTATGGCTACACCTTC. Amino acids: CASRGDFYGYTF. The chain employs TRBV2 and TRBJ1-2; TRBD1 might be the D (5 bases). Trimming took 9 bases from V and 5 from J, leaving 13 bases between them. The V gene's germline CDR1 is SNHLY and CDR2 FYNNEI. This CDR3 contains 12 residues. The variable domain in full, with the rest retrieved from reference TRBV2 and TRBJ1-2, is EPEVTQTPSHQVTQMGQEVILRCVPISNHLYFYWYRQILGQKVEFLVSFYNNEISEKSEIFDDQFSVERPDGSNFTLKIRSTKLEDSAMYFCASRGDFYGYTFGSGTRLTVV.

The table lists this clonotype with many counts. The rearrangement links TRBV5-1 to TRBJ2-1; 12 bases are a match to TRBD1. The trim removed 0 bases at V and 6 bases at J, leaving 4 bases unmatched. The CDR3 extends over 16 amino acids. Per germline, CDR1 SGHRS and CDR2 YFSETQ. CDR3 in amino acids: CASSLAGTGGLNEQFF. The CDR3, as DNA: TGCGCCAGCAGCTTGGCCGGGACAGGGGGCCTCAATGAGCAGTTCTTC.

V is TRBV20-1 and J is TRBJ1-1; D gene ambiguous. The V gene's germline CDR1 is DFQATT and CDR2 SNEGSKA (reference sequence). The V gene lost 5 bases and the J gene lost 3 bases, with 7 bases spanning the gap. The CDR3 runs to 11 residues. CDR3 in amino acids: CSASTDTEAFF. The DNA for the CDR3 is TGCAGTGCTTCTACCGACACTGAAGCTTTCTTT.

This CDR3 is CASRTGQMMNTEAFF. The CDR3 region has the DNA TGTGCCAGCAGAACCGGACAGATGATGAACACTGAAGCTTTCTTT. The J gene is TRBJ1-1, the V gene TRBV6-1; tentative D call: TRBD1 (6 bases). Trimming stripped 6 bases from V and 0 bases from J, with 14 bases between. The CDR3 length is 15 residues. Germline assignment: CDR1 MNHNS and CDR2 SASEGT.

This clonotype has a count of ten or more. The chain recombines TRBV15 with TRBJ2-7; a weak D match, TRBD1 (5 bases). Germline CDR1 and CDR2: LNHNV and YYDKDF (reference sequence). The germline V and J ends were trimmed by 3 bases and 4 bases, with 10 bases remaining between them. The CDR3 spans 13 residues. This CDR3 reads CATSSQTEYEQYF. In nucleotides, the CDR3 is TGTGCCACCAGCAGCCAGACAGAATACGAGCAGTACTTC.

This clonotype has more than one count but fewer than ten. V is TRBV20-1 and J is TRBJ2-5, with TRBD2 as a possible D gene (5 bases). This CDR3 has 13 residues. In germline, CDR1 is DFQATT, CDR2 SNEGSKA (reference sequence). The V gene lost 3 bases and the J gene lost 0 bases, with 8 bases spanning the gap. The CDR3 DNA is TGCAGTGCTAGGGACGGGAACCAAGAGACCCAGTACTTC. Translated: CSARDGNQETQYF.

The chain links TRBV19 to TRBJ2-2; D is uncertain. This CDR3 comprises 14 residues. Germline V gene lookup returns CDR1 LNHDA and CDR2 SQIVND (reference sequence). Trimming took 8 bases from V and 1 from J, leaving 11 bases between them. Here the CDR3 DNA reads TGTGCCAGTGTGGGTAGTCAGAACACCGGGGAGCTGTTTTTT. The encoded protein is CASVGSQNTGELFF.

The chain joins TRBV20-1 to TRBJ1-1; 12 bases map to TRBD1. In germline, CDR1 is DFQATT, CDR2 SNEGSKA (reference sequence). Losses at the gene ends were 4 bases for V and 5 bases for J; bases not matched to a gene: 8. CDR3 length: 15 residues. The CDR3 DNA reads as TGCAGTGCTACTTACCGGGACAGGGGGCGGACTGAAGCTTTCTTT. This gives the protein CSATYRDRGRTEAFF.

At least ten counts were recorded for this clonotype. The chain employs TRBV6-1 and TRBJ2-3; 9 bases map to TRBD2. Germline V gene lookup returns CDR1 MNHNS and CDR2 SASEGT. With 5 bases clipped from V and 0 bases from J, the junction kept 12 bases outside the gene matches. This CDR3 contains 18 residues. The CDR3 reads CASSSPRGGETSTDTQYF. The CDR3 DNA reads as TGTGCCAGCAGTTCCCCTCGCGGGGGGGAAACTAGCACAGATACGCAGTATTTT.

V is TRBV3-1 and J is TRBJ1-2; 8 bases agree with TRBD1. CDR3 length equals 15 residues. Germline V gene lookup returns CDR1 LGHDT and CDR2 YNNKEL (reference sequence). V dropped 3 bases and J dropped 3; count of bases not matched to a gene: 6. The CDR3 sequence is CASSQSGGADYGYTF. The CDR3 region has the DNA TGTGCCAGCAGCCAGTCAGGGGGCGCGGACTATGGCTACACCTTC.

This rearrangement joins TRBV2 to TRBJ1-5; no clear D gene. The germline gives CDR1 SNHLY, CDR2 FYNNEI. The CDR3 is 14 residues long. The V and J ends lost 8 bases and 3 bases respectively, with 14 bases between them. The CDR3 region is CASSPSDLNQPQHF. CDR3 coding DNA: TGTGCCAGCTCACCCTCGGATCTCAATCAGCCCCAGCATTTT.

This clonotype was seen only a few times. The chain joins TRBV11-2 to TRBJ2-7; 12 nucleotides line up with TRBD1. The length of the CDR3 is 15 residues. V lost 8 bases to trimming and J lost 7 bases; unmatched junction nucleotides: 12. Germline CDR1 SGHAT, CDR2 FQNNGV. The CDR3 protein is CASSPRDRGLNEQYF. CDR3 bases: TGTGCCAGCTCACCCCGGGACAGGGGGCTCAATGAGCAGTACTTC.

This clonotype was found many times. The chain recombines TRBV28 with TRBJ1-3, with 7 bases matching TRBD1. The CDR3 is 16 amino acids. Germline values: CDR1 MDHEN, CDR2 SYDVKM. The V and J ends lost 6 bases and 3 bases, in that order; junction bases with no gene match: 11. The CDR3 reads CASRKLSTGVGNTIYF. In DNA form, the CDR3 reads TGTGCCAGCAGAAAACTTTCCACAGGGGTTGGAAACACCATATATTTT.

This clonotype was detected many times. The chain recombines TRBV30 with TRBJ1-2; D is ambiguous. This CDR3 contains 11 residues. Per germline, CDR1 GTSNPN and CDR2 SVGIG (reference sequence). Trimming stripped 3 bases from V and 1 base from J, with 3 bases between. The CDR3 loop reads CAWRSNYGYTF. CDR3 in DNA: TGTGCCTGGAGAAGTAACTATGGCTACACCTTC.

This clonotype has just a few counts. This rearrangement joins TRBV9 to TRBJ2-3; TRBD2 matches at 10 bases. Trimming removed 2 bases from V and 5 bases from J; junction bases left unmatched: 5. The CDR3 extends over 15 amino acids. Germline CDR1 and CDR2: SGDLS and YYNGEE. CDR3 coding DNA: TGTGCCAGCAGCGTGCTGCCTAGCGGGAGAGATACGCAGTATTTT. Encoded protein: CASSVLPSGRDTQYF.

This clonotype came up many times. The chain uses TRBV7-9 and TRBJ2-1; D might be TRBD1 (5 bases). V shed 4 bases and J shed 0 bases, with 10 bases lying between them. The CDR3 totals 15 residues. Germline CDR1 and CDR2: SEHNR and FQNEAQ (reference sequence). The CDR3: CASSSDTSSYNEQFF. The CDR3 DNA sequence: TGTGCCAGCAGCTCGGACACCAGCTCCTACAATGAGCAGTTCTTC.

This clonotype was picked up many times. The rearrangement links TRBV24-1 to TRBJ1-2, with D uncertain. CDR3 size: 13 residues. V lost 3 bases and J 8 bases, leaving 12 bases between the germline ends. Per germline, CDR1 KGHDR and CDR2 SFDVKD. As DNA, the CDR3 is TGTGCCACCAGTGATCCGGGCAGGCGAGGCTACACCTTC. It translates to CATSDPGRRGYTF.

This clonotype showed up just once. The chain employs TRBV7-9 and TRBJ2-3, with 9 nucleotides matching TRBD1. CDR3 length: 14 residues. Losses at the gene ends were 8 bases for V and 4 bases for J; bases not matched to a gene: 7. From germline, CDR1 is SEHNR and CDR2 FQNEAQ (reference sequence). The CDR3 protein is CASSQGAQADTQYF. CDR3 bases: TGTGCCAGCTCACAGGGGGCGCAAGCAGATACGCAGTATTTT. Together with reference TRBV7-9 and TRBJ2-3, the CDR3 gives the full variable domain: DTGVSQNPRHKITKRGQNVTFRCDPISEHNRLYWYRQTLGQGPEFLTYFQNEAQLEKSRLLSDRFSAERPKGSFSTLEIQRTEQGDSAMYLCASSQGAQADTQYFGPGTRLTVL.

This clonotype was recorded at least ten times. This chain connects TRBV3-1 to TRBJ2-7; the D is unclear. Trimming stripped 5 bases from V and 3 bases from J, with 11 bases between. The CDR3 is made up of 13 amino acids. Germline lookup yields CDR1 LGHDT and CDR2 YNNKEL (reference sequence). The CDR3 DNA reads as TGTGCCAGCAGCTCTCGGGCCAACTACGAGCAGTACTTC. It translates to CASSSRANYEQYF.

At least ten counts were recorded for this clonotype. This chain connects TRBV5-1 to TRBJ2-7; D is perhaps TRBD2 (5 bases). CDR1 SGHRS and CDR2 YFSETQ come from the germline V gene. The CDR3 is made up of 15 amino acids. V was pared by 1 base and J by 7 bases, with 18 bases between. The CDR3 nucleotides read TGCGCCAGCAGCTTGACGAGTCTCCTTACGGGAGAGCAGTACTTC. Translating gives CASSLTSLLTGEQYF.

This clonotype was detected many times. The chain has TRBV5-1 and TRBJ2-1, with 9 bases lining up with TRBD2. The CDR3 runs to 16 residues. Germline V gene data show CDR1 as SGHRS and CDR2 as YFSETQ. Losses at the gene ends were 0 bases for V and 6 bases for J; bases not matched to a gene: 7. The chain's CDR3 is CASSLDGRSGSNEQFF. The CDR3 DNA sequence: TGCGCCAGCAGCTTGGATGGGCGTAGCGGGAGCAATGAGCAGTTCTTC.